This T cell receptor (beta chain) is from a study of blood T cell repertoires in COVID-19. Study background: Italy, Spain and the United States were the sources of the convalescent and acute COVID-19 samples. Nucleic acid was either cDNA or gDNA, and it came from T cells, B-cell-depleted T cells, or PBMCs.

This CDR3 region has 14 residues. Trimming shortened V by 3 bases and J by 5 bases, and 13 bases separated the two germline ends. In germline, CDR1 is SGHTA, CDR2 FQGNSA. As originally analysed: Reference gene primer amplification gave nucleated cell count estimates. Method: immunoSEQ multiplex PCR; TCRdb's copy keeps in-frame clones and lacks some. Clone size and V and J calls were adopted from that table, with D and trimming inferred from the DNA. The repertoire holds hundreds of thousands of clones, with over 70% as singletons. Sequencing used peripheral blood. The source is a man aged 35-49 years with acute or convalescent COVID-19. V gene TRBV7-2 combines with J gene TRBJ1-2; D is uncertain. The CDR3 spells CASSFSVTGYGYTF. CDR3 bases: TGTGCCAGCAGCTTCTCTGTGACGGGTTATGGCTACACCTTC. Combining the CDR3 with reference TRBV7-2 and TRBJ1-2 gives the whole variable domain GAGVSQSPSNKVTEKGKDVELRCDPISGHTALYWYRQSLGQGLEFLIYFQGNSAPDKSGLPSDRFSAERTGGSVSTLTIQRTQQEDSAVYLCASSFSVTGYGYTFGSGTRLTVV.